A single sample is the source of the 5 T cell receptor beta chains below, sequenced in a study of blood T cells in healthy people across ages. A second PCR of about 7 to 12 cycles used a sample-barcoded 5' primer and a J-beta primer mix. TCRdb re-called the 5' RACE reads with MiXCR, one entry per CDR3 protein. The sample lists 500,000 to 600,000 distinct CDR3 sequences; about 25% were seen once. The sequencing sample was made of blood. Every receptor here comes from a woman in her 70s in good health.

V is TRBV12-3 or TRBV12-4 and J is TRBJ2-1; possible D gene TRBD1, 6 bases. The end of the DNA fits TRBJ2-5 better, so the J call may be wrong. The CDR3 totals 15 residues. The CDR3 spells CASSLERPGHRTQYF. CDR3 DNA: TGTGCCAGCAGTTTAGAACGACCGGGACACCGGACCCAGTACTTC.

The J gene is TRBJ1-1, the V gene TRBV27; 7 bases map to TRBD1. Unmatched junction bases numbered 9, after V lost 4 bases and J lost 4 bases. This CDR3 is built from 15 residues. Germline V gene sequence: CDR1 MNHEY, CDR2 SMNVEV (reference sequence). The CDR3 reads CASSSPQGGGTEAFF. Written as DNA, the CDR3 is TGTGCCAGCAGTTCACCCCAGGGGGGCGGCACTGAAGCTTTCTTT.

This chain connects TRBV2 to TRBJ1-2, with D possibly matching TRBD1 (6 bases). In germline, CDR1 is SNHLY, CDR2 FYNNEI. The CDR3 runs 15 residues. The V gene lost 0 bases and the J gene lost 1 base, with 9 bases spanning the gap. CDR3 amino acids: CASSEAQGINYGYTF. The CDR3 region has the DNA TGTGCCAGCAGTGAAGCCCAGGGGATTAACTATGGCTACACCTTC.

This sequence joins TRBV6-2 or TRBV6-3 and TRBJ2-5; TRBD2 is a possible D gene (6 bases). The CDR3 is made up of 15 amino acids. Germline V lookup: CDR1 MNHEY, CDR2 SVGEGT. V shed 2 bases and J shed 11 bases, with 21 bases lying between them. CDR3 coding DNA: TGTGCCAGCAGTTACGTTGGCGGGGTGTTTGAAGAGCAGTACTTC. It specifies CASSYVGGVFEEQYF.

The V gene is TRBV29-1, the J gene TRBJ1-2, with D possibly TRBD1 on 5 matching bases. Germline loops: CDR1 SQVTM, CDR2 ANQGSEA. The V and J ends lost 2 bases and 2 bases respectively, with 15 bases between them. The CDR3 extends over 15 amino acids. CDR3 DNA sequence: TGCAGCGTTGAATCGGGGGGTCAGGCGAACTATGGCTACACCTTC. Amino acid sequence: CSVESGGQANYGYTF.